These T cell receptor beta chains were read from a single sample in a study of response to subunit inactivated influenza vaccine. A single record per CDR3 protein comes from TCRdb applying MiXCR to the RT-PCR reads. The sample lists about 700,000 distinct CDR3 sequences, about 15% occurring once. Here the sequenced sample was PBMCs from blood, taken 14 to 15 days before vaccination. These TCRs come from a man aged 50-60 years who received an inactivated influenza vaccine. The CDR3 runs from the conserved cysteine through the conserved F or W. Fields, in order: clone size, V gene, J gene, D gene, CDR3 protein, CDR3 DNA. A D gene is named only where the DNA matches it firmly. Rows give clone size only sometimes, using once, few, many, or a class for an expanded clone.

size: once; V: TRBV6-1; J: TRBJ2-6; D: TRBD1; CDR3: CATSDRDSSSGANVLTF; DNA: TGTGCCACCAGTGACCGGGACAGTAGCTCTGGGGCCAACGTCCTGACTTTC
size: few; V: TRBV7-2; J: TRBJ1-4; D: TRBD1; CDR3: CASSLTGFNEKLFF; DNA: TGTGCCAGCAGCTTGACAGGGTTTAATGAAAAACTGTTTTTT
size: few; V: TRBV2; J: TRBJ2-5; D: -; CDR3: CASSHPEEQETQYF; DNA: TGTGCCAGCAGCCACCCAGAGGAACAAGAGACCCAGTACTTC
size: few; V: TRBV5-1; J: TRBJ2-2; D: -; CDR3: CASSLNRAAGELFF; DNA: TGCGCCAGCAGCTTGAACAGGGCAGCCGGGGAGCTGTTTTTT
size: -; V: TRBV7-9; J: TRBJ1-4; D: -; CDR3: CASSSSDWAAANEKLFF; DNA: TGTGCCAGCAGCTCTTCCGACTGGGCTGCGGCTAATGAAAAACTGTTTTTT
size: once; V: TRBV12-3/TRBV12-4; J: TRBJ2-3; D: -; CDR3: CASSPLWGTDTQYF; DNA: TGTGCCAGCAGCCCCCTCTGGGGCACAGATACGCAGTATTTT
size: -; V: TRBV4-3; J: TRBJ2-2; D: -; CDR3: CASSQSRMGGELFF; DNA: TGCGCCAGCAGTCAATCCCGGATGGGAGGGGAGCTGTTTTTT
size: many; V: TRBV27; J: TRBJ2-1; D: -; CDR3: CASSSGRNEQFF; DNA: TGTGCCAGCAGTTCGGGGCGGAATGAGCAGTTCTTC
size: many; V: TRBV12-3/TRBV12-4; J: TRBJ2-2; D: -; CDR3: CASNRGYTGELFF; DNA: TGTGCCAGCAATAGGGGGTACACCGGGGAGCTGTTTTTT
size: many; V: TRBV29-1; J: TRBJ1-5; D: -; CDR3: CSVAGANQPQHF; DNA: TGCAGCGTTGCAGGGGCCAATCAGCCCCAGCATTTT
size: few; V: TRBV20-1; J: TRBJ2-3; D: TRBD2; CDR3: CSAIAGGPPPQYF; DNA: TGCAGTGCTATAGCGGGGGGGCCTCCTCCGCAGTATTTT
size: few; V: TRBV20-1; J: TRBJ2-1; D: -; CDR3: CSARRLEQFF; DNA: TGCAGTGCCCGAAGGCTTGAGCAGTTCTTC
size: -; V: TRBV7-2; J: TRBJ2-7; D: TRBD2; CDR3: CASSWGTSGLSYEQYF; DNA: TGTGCCAGCAGCTGGGGGACTAGCGGCCTCTCCTACGAGCAGTACTTC
size: many; V: TRBV12-3/TRBV12-4; J: TRBJ2-5; D: -; CDR3: CASSLLPTKETQYF; DNA: TGTGCCAGCAGCCTCCTCCCCACCAAAGAGACCCAGTACTTC
size: -; V: TRBV4-1; J: TRBJ2-7; D: -; CDR3: CASSHRTESSYEQYF; DNA: TGCGCCAGCAGCCATCGGACTGAAAGCTCCTACGAGCAGTACTTC
size: -; V: TRBV6-2/TRBV6-3; J: TRBJ2-2; D: -; CDR3: CASKWKLLNTGELFF; DNA: TGTGCCAGCAAGTGGAAGCTCCTGAACACCGGGGAGCTGTTTTTT
size: once; V: TRBV20-1; J: TRBJ2-7; D: TRBD2; CDR3: CSARVLLAGEEQYF; DNA: TGCAGTGCTAGAGTTTTACTAGCGGGGGAAGAGCAGTACTTC
size: few; V: TRBV6-2/TRBV6-3; J: TRBJ2-1; D: -; CDR3: CASSYTLVGMNEQFF; DNA: TGTGCCAGCAGTTACACCCTAGTAGGGATGAATGAGCAGTTCTTC
size: -; V: TRBV20-1; J: TRBJ2-4; D: -; CDR3: CSANDRGECIQYF; DNA: TGCAGTGCTAACGATCGGGGTGAATGCATTCAGTACTTC
size: -; V: TRBV7-9; J: TRBJ2-7; D: TRBD1; CDR3: CASSPQGQGASSYEHYF; DNA: TGTGCCAGCAGCCCCCAAGGACAGGGGGCTTCATCCTACGAGCACTACTTC
size: -; V: TRBV6-5; J: TRBJ2-3; D: -; CDR3: CASSSQQGFTDTQYF; DNA: TGTGCCAGCAGTTCACAACAGGGCTTCACAGATACGCAGTATTTT
size: -; V: TRBV30; J: TRBJ1-1; D: TRBD1; CDR3: CAWRSGRGLPEAFF; DNA: TGTGCCTGGAGATCGGGCAGGGGGCTCCCTGAAGCTTTCTTT
size: few; V: TRBV4-1; J: TRBJ2-1; D: -; CDR3: CASSQFIGPYNEQFF; DNA: TGCGCCAGCAGCCAATTTATCGGTCCTTACAATGAGCAGTTCTTC
size: few; V: TRBV5-1; J: TRBJ2-2; D: -; CDR3: CASSLAGGTVELFF; DNA: TGCGCCAGCAGCTTGGCCGGGGGAACCGTGGAGCTGTTTTTT
size: -; V: TRBV12-3/TRBV12-4; J: TRBJ2-7; D: TRBD1; CDR3: CASSTDRAHEQYF; DNA: TGTGCCAGCAGCACGGACAGGGCCCACGAGCAGTACTTC
size: few; V: TRBV6-2/TRBV6-3; J: TRBJ2-7; D: -; CDR3: CASRSPGQQYF; DNA: TGTGCCAGCAGAAGCCCGGGACAGCAGTACTTC
size: -; V: TRBV2; J: TRBJ1-2; D: -; CDR3: CASSVTGLYGYTF; DNA: TGTGCCAGCAGCGTTACAGGACTGTATGGCTACACCTTC
size: few; V: TRBV5-6; J: TRBJ2-5; D: TRBD2; CDR3: CASSPIAGVETQYF; DNA: TGTGCCAGCAGCCCGATAGCGGGAGTAGAGACCCAGTACTTC
size: few; V: TRBV15; J: TRBJ2-2; D: TRBD1; CDR3: CATSWGQGAGELFF; DNA: TGTGCCACCAGCTGGGGACAGGGGGCCGGGGAGCTGTTTTTT
size: many; V: TRBV29-1; J: TRBJ1-4; D: TRBD1; CDR3: CSANLGTTGAVEKLFF; DNA: TGCAGCGCAAACTTAGGGACGACAGGGGCGGTAGAAAAACTGTTTTTT
size: -; V: TRBV5-1; J: TRBJ2-5; D: -; CDR3: CASSFNQRRETQYF; DNA: TGCGCCAGCAGCTTCAACCAGCGAAGGGAGACCCAGTACTTC
size: -; V: TRBV20-1; J: TRBJ2-1; D: -; CDR3: CSASGVSYYNEQFF; DNA: TGCAGTGCTAGTGGGGTCTCCTATTACAATGAGCAGTTCTTC
size: -; V: TRBV11-2; J: TRBJ2-1; D: -; CDR3: CASSLDFNAEQFF; DNA: TGTGCCAGCAGCTTAGATTTCAACGCAGAGCAGTTCTTC
size: -; V: TRBV11-2; J: TRBJ2-1; D: -; CDR3: CASSLLARPSEQFF; DNA: TGTGCCAGCAGCTTACTAGCCCGGCCTAGTGAGCAGTTCTTC
size: many; V: TRBV18; J: TRBJ2-7; D: -; CDR3: CASSPPGLPSSYEQYF; DNA: TGTGCCAGCTCACCACCCGGACTTCCGAGCTCCTACGAGCAGTACTTC
size: -; V: TRBV3-1; J: TRBJ1-2; D: -; CDR3: CASSLYPGQYGYTF; DNA: TGTGCCAGCAGCCTTTACCCCGGACAGTATGGCTACACCTTC
size: -; V: TRBV7-6; J: TRBJ2-7; D: TRBD1; CDR3: CASSTSGTGTYEQYF; DNA: TGTGCCAGCAGCACCTCCGGGACAGGGACCTACGAGCAGTACTTC
size: many; V: TRBV4-1; J: TRBJ1-2; D: -; CDR3: CASSPTGTPGDYGYTF; DNA: TGCGCCAGCAGCCCCACAGGGACCCCCGGTGACTATGGCTACACCTTC
size: -; V: TRBV19; J: TRBJ2-1; D: -; CDR3: CASSIPGGTYNEQFF; DNA: TGTGCCAGTAGTATTCCAGGGGGGACCTACAATGAGCAGTTCTTC
size: -; V: TRBV19; J: TRBJ2-7; D: TRBD1; CDR3: CASTTGTGNSYEQYF; DNA: TGTGCCAGTACTACCGGGACAGGAAACTCCTACGAGCAGTACTTC
size: -; V: TRBV28; J: TRBJ2-1; D: -; CDR3: CASSLKFWLEQFF; DNA: TGTGCCAGCAGTTTAAAGTTTTGGCTTGAGCAGTTCTTC
size: few; V: TRBV12-3/TRBV12-4; J: TRBJ1-2; D: -; CDR3: CASSFSGTYGYTF; DNA: TGTGCCAGCAGTTTTTCTGGGACCTATGGCTACACCTTC
size: -; V: TRBV20-1; J: TRBJ2-2; D: -; CDR3: CSARPGRTGELFF; DNA: TGCAGTGCTAGACCCGGGCGAACCGGGGAGCTGTTTTTT
size: many; V: TRBV29-1; J: TRBJ2-5; D: -; CDR3: CSAEGETQYF; DNA: TGCAGCGCCGAAGGGGAGACCCAGTACTTC
size: -; V: TRBV7-2; J: TRBJ2-5; D: -; CDR3: CASSPSRVETQYF; DNA: TGTGCCAGCAGCCCCTCCAGGGTCGAGACCCAGTACTTC
size: few; V: TRBV6-5; J: TRBJ2-6; D: -; CDR3: CASSYLIRAGANVLTF; DNA: TGTGCCAGCAGTTATCTGATTCGGGCTGGGGCCAACGTCCTGACTTTC
size: many; V: TRBV4-3; J: TRBJ2-1; D: TRBD2; CDR3: CASSPRQAGGPSEQFF; DNA: TGCGCCAGCAGCCCCAGGCAAGCGGGGGGGCCGAGTGAGCAGTTCTTC
size: -; V: TRBV14; J: TRBJ2-5; D: -; CDR3: CASSQWTGEETQYF; DNA: TGTGCCAGCAGCCAATGGACGGGTGAGGAGACCCAGTACTTC
size: few; V: TRBV5-1; J: TRBJ2-5; D: TRBD2; CDR3: CASSSGSGEETQYF; DNA: TGCGCCAGCAGCTCCGGAAGCGGGGAAGAGACCCAGTACTTC
size: -; V: TRBV9; J: TRBJ1-1; D: -; CDR3: CASSVADSNREAFF; DNA: TGTGCCAGCAGCGTAGCTGATTCAAATCGTGAAGCTTTCTTT
size: few; V: TRBV7-2; J: TRBJ2-4; D: TRBD1; CDR3: CASSWTGGNIQYF; DNA: TGTGCCAGCAGCTGGACAGGGGGGAACATTCAGTACTTC
size: -; V: TRBV7-2; J: TRBJ1-2; D: -; CDR3: CASSLVREGYTF; DNA: TGTGCCAGCAGCTTAGTCAGGGAGGGCTACACCTTC
size: -; V: TRBV5-1; J: TRBJ1-2; D: TRBD1; CDR3: CASSQPGTAAYGYTF; DNA: TGCGCCAGCAGCCAACCCGGGACAGCGGCCTATGGCTACACCTTC
size: many; V: TRBV5-6; J: TRBJ2-1; D: -; CDR3: CASSPPLYYNEQFF; DNA: TGTGCCAGCAGCCCCCCCCTTTACTACAATGAGCAGTTCTTC
size: -; V: TRBV12-3/TRBV12-4; J: TRBJ2-7; D: TRBD1; CDR3: CASSLLGTGGAEQYF; DNA: TGTGCCAGCAGTTTATTAGGGACAGGGGGTGCGGAGCAGTACTTC
size: many; V: TRBV7-2; J: TRBJ2-1; D: -; CDR3: CASSFVGNEQFF; DNA: TGTGCCAGCAGCTTTGTCGGCAATGAGCAGTTCTTC
size: -; V: TRBV5-1; J: TRBJ2-1; D: TRBD2; CDR3: CASSLDPTSGGAYEQFF; DNA: TGCGCCAGCAGCTTGGACCCTACTAGCGGGGGGGCCTATGAGCAGTTCTTC
size: -; V: TRBV10-2; J: TRBJ1-1; D: -; CDR3: CASILTGGTEAFF; DNA: TGCGCCAGCATTTTGACAGGCGGGACTGAAGCTTTCTTT
size: few; V: TRBV5-1; J: TRBJ2-1; D: -; CDR3: CASSWGHPGSYNEQFF; DNA: TGCGCCAGCAGCTGGGGGCACCCAGGCTCCTACAATGAGCAGTTCTTC